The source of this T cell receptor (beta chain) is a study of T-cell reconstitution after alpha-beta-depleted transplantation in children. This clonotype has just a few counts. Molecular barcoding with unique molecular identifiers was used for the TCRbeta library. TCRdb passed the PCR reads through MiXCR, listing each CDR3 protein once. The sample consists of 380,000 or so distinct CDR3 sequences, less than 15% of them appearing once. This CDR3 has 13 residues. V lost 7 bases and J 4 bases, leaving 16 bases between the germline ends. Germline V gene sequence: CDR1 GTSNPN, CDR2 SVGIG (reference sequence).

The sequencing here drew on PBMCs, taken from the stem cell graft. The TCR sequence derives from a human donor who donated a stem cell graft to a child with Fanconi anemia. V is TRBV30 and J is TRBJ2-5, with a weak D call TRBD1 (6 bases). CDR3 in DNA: TGTGCCTCAGAGAACGCAGGGGTAGAGACCCAGTACTTC. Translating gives CASENAGVETQYF.